A selection of T cell receptor beta chains follows, all from one sample in a study of cytomegalovirus exposure and HLA in healthy donors. The protocol was immunoSEQ multiplex PCR, while the TCRdb copy is restricted to in-frame clones and leaves out a portion. The sample includes over 75,000 clones, less than 80% of them seen just once. Source material: PBMCs. These receptors were obtained from a man between 25 and 39 years old in good health and CMV-seronegative. Each CDR3 is given with its conserved first and last residue. Fields, in order: J gene, clone size, D gene, V gene, CDR3 DNA, CDR3 protein. The D gene is left open where the match is weak. Clone size is stated in some rows and not others, as once, few, many or a class when expanded.

>TRBJ2-7|once|.|TRBV13
TGTGCCAGCAGCAAACCAGGGCCGTCCTACGAGCAGTACTTC
CASSKPGPSYEQYF
>TRBJ2-1|.|.|TRBV9
TGTGCCAGCAGCGTAGAATCCGGGGTTGGGGGGAATGAGCAGTTCTTC
CASSVESGVGGNEQFF
>TRBJ2-7|.|.|TRBV4-1
TGCGCCAGCAGCCAACGACAGACCTACGAGCAGTACTTC
CASSQRQTYEQYF
>TRBJ1-6|few|TRBD1|TRBV25-1
TGTGCCAGCAGTGGACAGGGGCGGGGTTCACCCCTCCACTTT
CASSGQGRGSPLHF
>TRBJ1-6|.|.|TRBV9
TGTGCCAGCAGCGTAGCGGCAGACAATAATTCACCCCTCCACTTT
CASSVAADNNSPLHF
>TRBJ1-1|once|TRBD1|TRBV2
TGTGCCAGCTACAGGGGTCTGAACACTGAAGCTTTCTTT
CASYRGLNTEAFF
>TRBJ2-7|few|.|TRBV19
TGTGCCAGTAGTATAGGGGCCGGAACCTACGAGCAGTACTTC
CASSIGAGTYEQYF
>TRBJ2-7|few|.|TRBV5-1
TGCGCCAGCAGCCTTGACAGGGGAGGGAGGGAGCAGTACTTC
CASSLDRGGREQYF
>TRBJ1-2|.|TRBD1|TRBV14
TGTGCCAGCAGCCAAGTCACCGACAGGGACAACTATGGCTACACCTTC
CASSQVTDRDNYGYTF
>TRBJ1-6|.|.|TRBV5-1
TGCGCCAGCAAGTCAGAAAATAATTCACCCCTCCACTTT
CASKSENNSPLHF